Below, 21 T cell receptor beta chains from the same sample are listed, as sequenced in a study of a mutant IDH1 vaccine in newly diagnosed glioma. Time point noted: week 23, last vaccination. The content of each vaccine dose was 300 ug of mutant IDH1 20-mer peptide, and topical imiquimod accompanied it. Profiling relied on immunoSEQ multiplex PCR, and the TCRdb table lists in-frame clones only, not all of them. The sample carries some 38,000 clones, about four fifths recorded once. Their antigens are not known. The sample was PBMCs, taken from a glioma patient whose treatment included an IDH1 peptide vaccine. These receptors originate from a man aged 40-49 years with glioma.

For the CDR3, the DNA is TGTGCCAGCAGGGGGGCCTCTATCTCGGGGCAGTTCTTC. Translating gives CASRGASISGQFF. This chain links TRBV6-5 with TRBJ2-1; D might be TRBD1 (6 bases). Trimming removed 6 bases from V and 12 bases from J, with 18 bases in between. Germline lookup yields CDR1 MNHEY and CDR2 SVGAGI. The CDR3 consists of 13 residues.

The table lists this clone with a few counts. This CDR3 reads CASSPRWQANTGELFF. The DNA of the CDR3 is TGTGCCAGCAGCCCCAGGTGGCAGGCCAACACCGGGGAGCTGTTTTTT. The rearrangement links TRBV7-2 to TRBJ2-2; D uncertain. V was clipped by 5 bases and J by 2 bases, with 15 bases between them. CDR1 and CDR2 from the germline V gene are SGHTA and FQGNSA. The length of the CDR3 is 16 residues.

The rearrangement uses TRBV5-4 and TRBJ2-1; D possibly corresponds to TRBD2 (6 bases). The CDR3 is 13 residues long. Trimming took 6 bases from V and 4 from J, leaving 11 bases between them. Per the germline V gene, CDR1 is SGHNT and CDR2 is YYREEE (reference sequence). CDR3 sequence: CASTRDLYNEQFF. DNA of the CDR3: TGTGCCAGCACCCGGGACTTGTACAATGAGCAGTTCTTC.

The chain is built from TRBV6-4 and TRBJ2-1; D could derive from TRBD1 or TRBD2 (5 bases each). V was trimmed by 0 bases and J by 14 bases, leaving 17 bases between them. CDR1 and CDR2 (germline): MRHNA, SNTAGT. CDR3 length: 14 amino acids. CDR3: CASSDSQQPGRKFF. The CDR3 DNA reads TGTGCCAGCAGTGACTCCCAGCAGCCGGGACGGAAGTTCTTC.

The rearrangement links TRBV13 to TRBJ2-3, with 8 bases that match TRBD2. V shed 5 bases and J 3 bases; nucleotides not matched to a gene: 10. Germline CDR1 is PRHDT and CDR2 is FYEKMQ (reference sequence). The CDR3 sequence is 16 residues long. The CDR3 sequence is CASSSRGGQGTDTQYF. The CDR3 region has the DNA TGTGCCAGCAGCAGCCGGGGGGGCCAAGGGACAGATACGCAGTATTTT.

The chain carries TRBV19 and TRBJ1-5; the D gene is possibly TRBD1 (5 bases). Germline values: CDR1 LNHDA, CDR2 SQIVND (reference sequence). The CDR3 totals 15 residues. The V gene lost 7 bases and the J gene lost 6 bases, with 19 bases spanning the gap. CDR3 sequence reads: CASKTQGEVSQPQHF. The CDR3 DNA is TGTGCCAGTAAAACCCAGGGAGAGGTGAGTCAGCCCCAGCATTTT.

V is TRBV7-2 and J is TRBJ1-1; D is unresolved. The CDR3 covers 14 residues. The ends were cut back, 1 base at V and 0 bases at J, with 6 bases in the middle. CDR1 SGHTA and CDR2 FQGNSA come from the germline V gene. This CDR3 is CASSLDQLNTEAFF. CDR3 nucleotide sequence: TGTGCCAGCAGCTTAGACCAGTTGAACACTGAAGCTTTCTTT. Full variable domain (outside the CDR3, taken from reference TRBV7-2 and TRBJ1-1): GAGVSQSPSNKVTEKGKDVELRCDPISGHTALYWYRQSLGQGLEFLIYFQGNSAPDKSGLPSDRFSAERTGGSVSTLTIQRTQQEDSAVYLCASSLDQLNTEAFFGQGTRLTVV.

This clone appeared once. The CDR3 nucleotides read TGTGCCAGCAGTGACCAGGGAGGCAATCAGCCCCAGCATTTT. This translates into CASSDQGGNQPQHF. The chain is built from TRBV6-1 and TRBJ1-5; maybe TRBD1 (5 bases). The CDR3 spans 14 residues. Trimming cost V 3 bases and J 2 bases, with 8 bases left between them. Germline V CDR1 and CDR2: MNHNS, SASEGT.

The J gene is TRBJ2-3, the V gene TRBV7-2; D gene ambiguous. V gave up 3 bases and J gave up 4 bases, with 5 bases separating them. CDR1 is SGHTA, CDR2 FQGNSA, per germline. CDR3 length: 12 amino acids. CDR3 nucleotide sequence: TGTGCCAGCAGCTTCCCCCCAGATACGCAGTATTTT. Protein: CASSFPPDTQYF.

For the CDR3, the DNA is TGTGCCAGCAGCTCCCGGACTAGCGGGGGGCTGGAGACCCAGTACTTC. This encodes CASSSRTSGGLETQYF. The chain is built from TRBV7-2 and TRBJ2-5; the match to TRBD2 covers 14 bases. The V gene end was trimmed by 4 bases and the J gene end by 5 bases; junction bases not matched to a gene: 6. Germline CDR1 is SGHTA and CDR2 is FQGNSA. The CDR3 has 16 residues. Full variable domain (outside the CDR3, taken from reference TRBV7-2 and TRBJ2-5): GAGVSQSPSNKVTEKGKDVELRCDPISGHTALYWYRQSLGQGLEFLIYFQGNSAPDKSGLPSDRFSAERTGGSVSTLTIQRTQQEDSAVYLCASSSRTSGGLETQYFGPGTRLLVL.

The rearrangement joins TRBV19 to TRBJ2-6; D gene ambiguous. Trimming cost V 2 bases and J 4 bases, with 18 bases left between them. The CDR3 runs to 18 residues. The germline V gene encodes CDR1 LNHDA and CDR2 SQIVND (reference sequence). CDR3 sequence (DNA): TGTGCCAGTAGTATATCTATCGTGGGCATTTCAGGGGCCAACGTCCTGACTTTC. The encoded protein is CASSISIVGISGANVLTF.

The chain has TRBV18 and TRBJ2-7, with 8 positions matching TRBD2. In germline, CDR1 is KGHSH, CDR2 LQKENI. The CDR3 sequence is 16 residues long. V gave up 0 bases and J gave up 3 bases; unmatched junction bases: 7. CDR3 amino acids: CASSPPVTSGNYEQYF. The CDR3 DNA reads TGTGCCAGCTCACCACCCGTAACTAGCGGTAACTACGAGCAGTACTTC.

The CDR3 is CASIDRDRNNEQFF. CDR3 DNA sequence: TGTGCCAGCATAGACAGGGACCGAAACAATGAGCAGTTCTTC. The rearrangement links TRBV7-9 to TRBJ2-1; 7 bases map to TRBD1. Germline V gene lookup returns CDR1 SEHNR and CDR2 FQNEAQ (reference sequence). Trimming cost V 7 bases and J 5 bases; bases outside gene matches: 8. The CDR3 is 14 amino acids.

This sequence joins TRBV28 and TRBJ1-6; D possibly corresponds to TRBD1 (6 bases). V was trimmed by 5 bases and J by 12 bases, leaving 17 bases between them. From germline, CDR1 is MDHEN and CDR2 SYDVKM. The CDR3 has 14 amino acids. The chain's CDR3 is CASSLWTETIPLHF. Here the CDR3 DNA reads TGTGCCAGCAGTCTTTGGACAGAGACGATACCCCTCCACTTT.

The chain employs TRBV5-4 and TRBJ2-7, with a weak D call TRBD1 (6 bases). This CDR3 is built from 15 residues. The germline CDR1 and CDR2 sequences are SGHNT and YYREEE (reference sequence). The ends were cut back, 5 bases at V and 0 bases at J, with 15 bases in the middle. The CDR3 sequence is CASSLGTLSSYEQYF. The CDR3 region has the DNA TGTGCCAGCAGTCTCGGGACACTCAGCTCCTACGAGCAGTACTTC.

DNA for the CDR3: TGCGCCAGCAGCCAGACACTCCTCTCGGCCACTGAAGCTTTCTTT. It specifies CASSQTLLSATEAFF. The V call is TRBV4-1, the J call TRBJ1-1; no firm D call. Germline V gene sequence: CDR1 MGHRA, CDR2 YSYEKL. V gave up 3 bases and J gave up 4 bases, with 15 bases separating them. The CDR3 consists of 15 residues.

This clone appeared a single time. The J gene is TRBJ2-7, the V gene TRBV4-3; maybe TRBD2 (5 bases). Looked up from germline, CDR1 is LGHNA and CDR2 is YSLEER. V was shortened by 0 bases and J by 5 bases, with 11 bases between the two germline ends. The CDR3 is 14 amino acids. As DNA, the CDR3 is TGCGCCAGCAGCCAAGATTACGGGGTCGACGAGCAGTACTTC. Translated, it gives CASSQDYGVDEQYF.

This clone was seen only a few times. The V call is TRBV10-1, the J call TRBJ1-1; the match to TRBD1 covers 8 bases. CDR1 and CDR2 (germline): WNHNN, SYGVQD (reference sequence). The CDR3 spans 11 residues. Trimming cost V 10 bases and J 3 bases; bases outside gene matches: 1. The CDR3 DNA reads TGCGCCAAACAGGGGGACACTGAAGCTTTCTTT. Its protein product is CAKQGDTEAFF.

The rearrangement joins TRBV6-5 to TRBJ1-2; no reliable D call. CDR3 length: 14 amino acids. With 7 bases removed from V and 0 bases from J, the gap between germline ends came to 12 bases. Germline CDR1 is MNHEY and CDR2 is SVGAGI. DNA for the CDR3: TGTGCCAGCACGTCGGGCTATTCTAACTATGGCTACACCTTC. Translating gives CASTSGYSNYGYTF.

This clone was found a few times. The chain links TRBV30 to TRBJ1-1; the D is unclear. The CDR3 spans 12 residues. V lost 1 base and J 2 bases, leaving 5 bases between the germline ends. CDR1 and CDR2 (germline): GTSNPN, SVGIG (reference sequence). CDR3 DNA: TGTGCCTGGAGTGGCCTAAACACTGAAGCTTTCTTT. Translation: CAWSGLNTEAFF.

The chain joins TRBV14 to TRBJ1-2, with 9 positions matching TRBD1. Germline loops: CDR1 SGHDN, CDR2 FVKESK. V lost 2 bases to trimming and J lost 2 bases; unmatched junction nucleotides: 12. This CDR3 comprises 18 residues. The CDR3 DNA sequence: TGTGCCAGCAGCCAACGTGGACAGGGGCTACGCTTAAACTATGGCTACACCTTC. Translating it yields CASSQRGQGLRLNYGYTF.